This TCR beta chain was captured by sequencing in a study of metastatic and nonmetastatic thyroid tumors. V lost 6 bases, J lost 1 base, and 4 bases stayed unmatched. The V gene's germline CDR1 is MDHEN and CDR2 SYDVKM. CDR3 size: 14 residues. In the authors' workflow: It was from CDR3 differences across clinicopathological groups that a distant-metastasis classifier for papillary thyroid cancer was built. TCRdb re-called the PCR reads via MiXCR. The V and J calls reflect TCRdb's pipeline rather than the authors' work. The sample consists of about 93,000 clones, approximately 12% of them appearing once. Each patient came to thyroid surgery without any prior treatment (of any kind). This clone was seen repeatedly, ten times or more. Other DNA sequences in the sample encode the same CDR3.

The sequencing sample was made of blood. The receptor's source is a female donor with papillary thyroid cancer or a benign thyroid nodule (not recorded which). Some clones in this sample may be carry-over from other donors' samples. The chain couples TRBV28 to TRBJ2-7; 9 bases agree with TRBD1. CDR3 region: CASSTGTGSYEQYF. The CDR3, as DNA: TGTGCCAGCAGCACCGGGACAGGGTCCTACGAGCAGTACTTC.